These 7 T cell receptor beta chains were sequenced from one sample in a study of cytomegalovirus exposure and HLA in healthy donors. 13 Jbeta primers and 60 Vbeta primers were used for the PCR. Sequencing used immunoSEQ multiplex PCR; TCRdb keeps in-frame clones, though not all of them. The repertoire holds more than 85,000 clones, with under 80% as singletons. The sample comprised PBMCs. The receptors originated from a woman aged 18-29 years in good health and CMV-seropositive.

The rearrangement uses TRBV18 and TRBJ2-7, with D possibly matching TRBD2 (5 bases). Deletions cut 2 bases from V and 0 bases from J, with 5 bases between. The CDR3 is 13 residues long. The germline gives CDR1 KGHSH, CDR2 LQKENI. This CDR3 is CASSPGSSYEQYF. The CDR3 DNA follows: TGTGCCAGCTCACCAGGGAGCTCCTACGAGCAGTACTTC.

The rearrangement joins TRBV13 to TRBJ2-7; D is unclear. From germline, CDR1 is PRHDT and CDR2 FYEKMQ (reference sequence). V shed 1 base and J shed 3 bases, with 7 bases lying between them. This CDR3 has 13 residues. CDR3 DNA: TGTGCCAGCAGCTTAGAAGCTTACTACGAGCAGTACTTC. This gives the protein CASSLEAYYEQYF.

In nucleotides, the CDR3 is TGCGCCAGCAGGAGAGGGACTCAAGAGACCCAGTACTTC. Amino acid sequence: CASRRGTQETQYF. This rearrangement joins TRBV4-1 to TRBJ2-5, with a tentative D call TRBD2 (6 bases). V was cut by 6 bases and J by 2 bases, with 10 bases left in between. Germline V gene data show CDR1 as MGHRA and CDR2 as YSYEKL. This CDR3 spans 13 amino acids.

V usage is TRBV7-2 and J usage is TRBJ2-7, with TRBD2 matching 9 bases. V was clipped by 5 bases and J by 2 bases; unmatched bases: 7. CDR3 length: 15 residues. Germline lookup yields CDR1 SGHTA and CDR2 FQGNSA. In DNA form, the CDR3 reads TGTGCCAGCAGCCCCGGGGCTAGCGGGACCTACGAGCAGTACTTC. Its translation: CASSPGASGTYEQYF.

This rearrangement joins TRBV2 to TRBJ2-7, with D unresolved. V was shortened by 4 bases and J by 2 bases, with 9 bases between the two germline ends. This CDR3 has 13 residues. CDR1 is SNHLY, CDR2 FYNNEI, per germline. The CDR3 bases are TGTGCCAGCAGTGTCGACTCGGCCTACGAGCAGTACTTC. Its protein product is CASSVDSAYEQYF.

The rearrangement joins TRBV14 to TRBJ1-2; D is unclear. Trimming removed 0 bases from V and 6 bases from J, with 5 bases in between. The CDR3 length is 12 residues. Germline values: CDR1 SGHDN, CDR2 FVKESK. This chain's CDR3 is CASSQDVNGYTF. CDR3 nucleotide sequence: TGTGCCAGCAGCCAAGATGTAAATGGCTACACCTTC.

This clone turned up a few times. The rearrangement links TRBV9 to TRBJ2-5; 10 nucleotides agree with TRBD1. Looked up from germline, CDR1 is SGDLS and CDR2 is YYNGEE. The ends lost 6 bases at V and 5 bases at J; junction bases unmatched: 7. The CDR3 runs to 14 residues. The CDR3 here is CASTPSGQGETQYF. For the CDR3, the DNA is TGTGCCAGCACCCCCTCGGGACAGGGGGAGACCCAGTACTTC. Full variable domain (rest looked up from reference TRBV9 and TRBJ2-5): DSGVTQTPKHLITATGQRVTLRCSPRSGDLSVYWYQQSLDQGLQFLIQYYNGEERAKGNILERFSAQQFPDLHSELNLSSLELGDSALYFCASTPSGQGETQYFGPGTRLLVL.